This T cell receptor (beta chain) was observed in a study of T cell responses to AZD1222 COVID-19 vaccine. Study results and limitations: Mostly white British, mostly female donors; authors suggested clonal diversity may be underestimated. All repertoire sampling was performed exclusively after the peak T cell response. Spike-specific TCR repertoires showed rising breadth and depth after two AZD1222 doses.

This CDR3 region has 14 residues. From germline, CDR1 is SGHNT and CDR2 YYREEE (reference sequence). Between the trimmed V and J ends, which lost 0 bases and 6 bases, there was a span of 12 bases. The repertoire was sequenced with immunoSEQ multiplex PCR; TCRdb's copy has only in-frame clones and lacks some. The table records 180,000 or so clones, around 94% of them present only once. About this clone itself: The antigen remains undetermined.

This chain connects TRBV5-4 to TRBJ1-1, with D uncertain. The clonotype originates from an adult in good health. Sequencing was performed on peripheral blood, taken on day 0 of AZD1222 vaccination. This chain's CDR3 is CASSLVELPAEAFF. The CDR3 DNA reads as TGTGCCAGCAGCTTGGTTGAGCTCCCCGCTGAAGCTTTCTTT.